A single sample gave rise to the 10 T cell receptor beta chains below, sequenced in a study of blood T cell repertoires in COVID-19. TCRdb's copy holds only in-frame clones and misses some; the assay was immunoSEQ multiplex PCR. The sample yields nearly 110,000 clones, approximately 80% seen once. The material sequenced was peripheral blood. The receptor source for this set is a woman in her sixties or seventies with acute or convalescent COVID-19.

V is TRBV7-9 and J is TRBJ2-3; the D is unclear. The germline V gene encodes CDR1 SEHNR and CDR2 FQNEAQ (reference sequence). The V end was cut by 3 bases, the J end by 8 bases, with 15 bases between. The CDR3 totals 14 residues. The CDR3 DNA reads TGTGCCAGCAGCTTTGCGGATAAAAAAAGTACGCAGTATTTT. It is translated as CASSFADKKSTQYF.

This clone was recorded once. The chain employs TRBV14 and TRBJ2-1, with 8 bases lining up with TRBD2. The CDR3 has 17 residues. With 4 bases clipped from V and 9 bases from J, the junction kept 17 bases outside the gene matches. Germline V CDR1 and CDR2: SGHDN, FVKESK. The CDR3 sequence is CASSRGWAGGRPAEQFF. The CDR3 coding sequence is TGTGCCAGCAGCCGCGGGTGGGCGGGGGGCAGACCCGCTGAGCAGTTCTTC.

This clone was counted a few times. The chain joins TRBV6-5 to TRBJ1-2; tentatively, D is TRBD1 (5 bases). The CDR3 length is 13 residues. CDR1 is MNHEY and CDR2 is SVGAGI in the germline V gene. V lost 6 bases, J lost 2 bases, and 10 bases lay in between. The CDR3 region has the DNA TGTGCCAGCAGCCGCGACAGAAACTATGGCTACACCTTC. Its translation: CASSRDRNYGYTF.

CDR3: CASSRDSTYQPQHF. DNA for the CDR3: TGTGCCAGCAGTCGGGACAGTACTTATCAGCCCCAGCATTTT. The chain employs TRBV27 and TRBJ1-5, with 7 bases matching TRBD1. CDR1 is MNHEY, CDR2 SMNVEV, per germline (reference sequence). This CDR3 is built from 14 residues. V gave up 5 bases and J gave up 5 bases; unmatched junction bases: 6.

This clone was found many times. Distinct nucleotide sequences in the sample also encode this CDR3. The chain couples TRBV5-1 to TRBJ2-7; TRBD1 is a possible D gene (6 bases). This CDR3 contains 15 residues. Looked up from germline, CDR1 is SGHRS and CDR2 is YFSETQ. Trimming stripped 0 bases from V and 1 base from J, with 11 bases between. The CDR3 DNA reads TGCGCCAGCAGCTTGGCAGGACAGCTATCCTACGAGCAGTACTTC. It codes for CASSLAGQLSYEQYF.

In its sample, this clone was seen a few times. The CDR3 here is CSVRVNSGELFF. The CDR3 DNA sequence: TGCAGTGTCAGGGTTAATTCCGGGGAGCTGTTTTTT. The V call is TRBV29-1, the J call TRBJ2-2; possibly TRBD1 for D (5 bases). Germline V gene lookup returns CDR1 SQVTM and CDR2 ANQGSEA. The CDR3 spans 12 residues.

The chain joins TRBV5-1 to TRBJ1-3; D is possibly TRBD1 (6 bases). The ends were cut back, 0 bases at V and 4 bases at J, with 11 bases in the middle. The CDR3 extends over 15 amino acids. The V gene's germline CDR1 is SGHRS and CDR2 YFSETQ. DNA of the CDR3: TGCGCCAGCAGCTTGGTGGCAGGGGCAGGAAACACCATATATTTT. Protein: CASSLVAGAGNTIYF.

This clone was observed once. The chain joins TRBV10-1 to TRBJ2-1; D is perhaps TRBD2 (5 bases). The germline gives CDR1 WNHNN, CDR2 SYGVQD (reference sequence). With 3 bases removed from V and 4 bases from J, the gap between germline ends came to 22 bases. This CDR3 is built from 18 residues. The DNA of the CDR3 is TGCGCCAGCAGTGAAAAGGCGGGTGGAGAGATAGAATACAATGAGCAGTTCTTC. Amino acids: CASSEKAGGEIEYNEQFF.

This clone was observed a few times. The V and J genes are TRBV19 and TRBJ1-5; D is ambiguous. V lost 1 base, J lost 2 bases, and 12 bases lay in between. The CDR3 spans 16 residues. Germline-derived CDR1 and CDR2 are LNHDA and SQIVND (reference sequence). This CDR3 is CASSIAPRQGNQPQHF. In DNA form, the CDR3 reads TGTGCCAGTAGTATAGCCCCCAGGCAGGGCAATCAGCCCCAGCATTTT.

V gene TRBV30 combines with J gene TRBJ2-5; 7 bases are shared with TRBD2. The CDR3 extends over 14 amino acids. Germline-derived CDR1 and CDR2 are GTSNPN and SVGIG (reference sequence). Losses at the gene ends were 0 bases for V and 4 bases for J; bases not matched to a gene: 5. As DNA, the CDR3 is TGTGCCTGGAGTGTACGGGGGGTAGGAGAGACCCAGTACTTC. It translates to CAWSVRGVGETQYF.